These 15 T cell receptor beta chains were all obtained from the same sample, sequenced in a study of shared clonotypes between healthy human individuals. Only CD45RO-negative cells positively selected for CCR7 counted as naive CD8 cells, so terminally differentiated effector memory CD45RA+ cells were excluded. Assay used: immunoSEQ multiplex PCR; TCRdb lists only in-frame clones, some missing. The table has roughly 2.1 million clones, roughly 91% seen once; the top ten hold about 1.5%. Sequencing was carried out using naive CD8+ T cells from PBMCs. Source of these receptors: a young man in good health. Some clones in this sample may be carry-over from other donors' samples.

The CDR3, as DNA: TGCGCCAGTTTAGAGGGGGCCTTCTCTGGGGCCAACGTCCTGACTTTC. It translates to CASLEGAFSGANVLTF. The chain carries TRBV10-2 and TRBJ2-6; 7 bases align to TRBD1. The CDR3 is made up of 16 amino acids. The germline gives CDR1 WSHSY, CDR2 SAAADI. The J segment lost 0 bases and the V segment lost 9 bases, leaving 8 bases of the junction unmatched.

V is TRBV11-2 and J is TRBJ2-1, with 7 bases lining up with TRBD2. CDR1 SGHAT and CDR2 FQNNGV come from the germline V gene. The V segment lost 4 bases and the J segment 4 bases; nucleotides outside the gene matches: 7. The CDR3 length is 15 residues. The CDR3 loop is CASSSPGGAYNEQFF. The CDR3 nucleotides are TGTGCCAGCAGCTCCCCGGGAGGTGCGTACAATGAGCAGTTCTTC.

This sequence joins TRBV5-1 and TRBJ2-3, with 7 bases fitting TRBD2. The CDR3 has 15 residues. Unmatched junction bases numbered 11, after V lost 5 bases and J lost 5 bases. Germline assignment: CDR1 SGHRS and CDR2 YFSETQ. CDR3: CASSFRHGRGDTQYF. DNA for the CDR3: TGCGCCAGCAGTTTCCGACATGGGAGGGGAGATACGCAGTATTTT.

This clone was seen just once. This chain joins TRBV29-1 and TRBJ2-7; no clear D. This CDR3 comprises 12 residues. From germline, CDR1 is SQVTM and CDR2 ANQGSEA. Trimming removed 2 bases at V and 5 bases at J, with 10 bases between. CDR3 nucleotides: TGCAGCGTTGAAACTCGGGTCCACGAGCAGTACTTC. As protein: CSVETRVHEQYF.

Points on this clone: This same CDR3 is encoded by further DNA sequences in the sample. This chain links TRBV27 with TRBJ2-7, with 8 positions matching TRBD1. CDR1 is MNHEY, CDR2 SMNVEV, per germline (reference sequence). The CDR3 totals 14 residues. The trim removed 4 bases at V and 0 bases at J, leaving 2 bases unmatched. CDR3 protein: CASSWDRSSYEQYF. The CDR3, as DNA: TGTGCCAGCAGTTGGGACAGGAGCTCCTACGAGCAGTACTTC.

This rearrangement joins TRBV30 to TRBJ1-1; D call uncertain. Looked up from germline, CDR1 is GTSNPN and CDR2 is SVGIG (reference sequence). The CDR3 spans 13 residues. The V end lost 5 bases, the J end lost 1 base, and 11 bases lay between the germline ends. CDR3 residues: CAWGSGSNTEAFF. DNA for the CDR3: TGTGCCTGGGGGTCAGGTTCGAACACTGAAGCTTTCTTT.

The genes are TRBV4-3 and TRBJ2-7, with TRBD1 identical over 8 bases. Germline assignment: CDR1 LGHNA and CDR2 YSLEER. V lost 0 bases and J lost 4; bases outside the gene matches: 5. CDR3 length equals 15 residues. The CDR3: CASSQDRTGPYEQYF. The CDR3 DNA follows: TGCGCCAGCAGCCAAGATCGGACAGGGCCTTACGAGCAGTACTTC.

The chain combines TRBV20-1 with TRBJ2-1; D remains unclear. Germline V lookup: CDR1 DFQATT, CDR2 SNEGSKA (reference sequence). This CDR3 has 11 amino acids. V gave up 8 bases and J gave up 4 bases, with 9 bases separating them. In nucleotides, the CDR3 is TGCAGTAGATCCTATTACAATGAGCAGTTCTTC. Its protein product is CSRSYYNEQFF.

Details on this clone: Other DNA sequences from this sample encode an identical CDR3 as well. This chain connects TRBV9 to TRBJ1-2, with 9 positions matching TRBD1. The germline CDR1 and CDR2 sequences are SGDLS and YYNGEE. The CDR3 consists of 14 residues. J lost 4 bases, V lost 0 bases, and 1 base had no gene match. Here the CDR3 reads CASSVGTGAYGYTF. The DNA of the CDR3 is TGTGCCAGCAGCGTAGGGACAGGGGCCTATGGCTACACCTTC. Supplemented by reference TRBV9 and TRBJ1-2, the full variable domain reads DSGVTQTPKHLITATGQRVTLRCSPRSGDLSVYWYQQSLDQGLQFLIQYYNGEERAKGNILERFSAQQFPDLHSELNLSSLELGDSALYFCASSVGTGAYGYTFGSGTRLTVV.

As for this clone: Distinct nucleotide sequences in the sample also encode this CDR3. The V and J genes are TRBV28 and TRBJ1-3; a possible D gene is TRBD1 (5 bases). CDR1 is MDHEN, CDR2 SYDVKM, per germline. Deletions cut 6 bases from V and 4 bases from J, with 13 bases between. This CDR3 has 14 amino acids. CDR3 coding DNA: TGTGCCAGCAGCCTTGGGGGGACGGGAAACACCATATATTTT. The encoded protein is CASSLGGTGNTIYF.

The V and J genes are TRBV4-1 and TRBJ1-4, with TRBD1 matching over 9 bases. In germline, CDR1 is MGHRA, CDR2 YSYEKL. This CDR3 is 17 amino acids long. Trimming cost V 5 bases and J 8 bases; bases outside gene matches: 15. Written as DNA, the CDR3 is TGCGCCAGCAGCGAAAGTGCCACAGGGGGCTCACGGGAAAAACTGTTTTTT. Its protein product is CASSESATGGSREKLFF.

This clone showed up just a few times. The rearrangement joins TRBV9 to TRBJ2-2, with D possibly matching TRBD1 (5 bases). In germline, CDR1 is SGDLS, CDR2 YYNGEE. CDR3 length: 14 residues. V lost 4 bases, J lost 1 base, and 8 bases lay in between. The CDR3 coding sequence is TGTGCCAGCAGCCCCGGACAGAACACCGGGGAGCTGTTTTTT. This encodes CASSPGQNTGELFF. The full variable domain, its missing parts supplied by reference TRBV9 and TRBJ2-2, is DSGVTQTPKHLITATGQRVTLRCSPRSGDLSVYWYQQSLDQGLQFLIQYYNGEERAKGNILERFSAQQFPDLHSELNLSSLELGDSALYFCASSPGQNTGELFFGEGSRLTVL.

The rearrangement links TRBV28 to TRBJ2-1; D uncertain. The CDR3 has 16 residues. V lost 3 bases and J 8 bases, leaving 20 bases between the germline ends. Germline CDR1 reads MDHEN; CDR2 reads SYDVKM. CDR3 in DNA: TGTGCCAGCAGTTTTAATGACGGACCTGAATGGGATGAGCAGTTCTTC. Translating it yields CASSFNDGPEWDEQFF.

Comments on this clone: The CDR3 does not close with the conserved phenylalanine or tryptophan, likely indicating a read error. The DNA is left out, because the CDR3 cannot be placed on it with certainty; the CDR3 is given as TCRdb lists it. The genes are TRBV6-9 and TRBJ2-3; the table's D call of TRBD1 was not tested on the DNA. CDR1 and CDR2 from the germline V gene are MNHGY and SVAAGI. The CDR3 numbers 8 amino acids, ends counted. The CDR3 here is CASSYAGG.

Turning to this clone: In the same sample, other DNA sequences code for this CDR3. V gene TRBV2 combines with J gene TRBJ2-2; 10 bases map to TRBD1. Germline V gene sequence: CDR1 SNHLY, CDR2 FYNNEI. The CDR3 loop spans 16 amino acids. Germline trimming cut 4 bases from V and 5 bases from J; bases unmatched to any gene: 7. CDR3 nucleotides: TGTGCCAGCAGTGGGTCAAGGACAGGGGGGACCGGGGAGCTGTTTTTT. Translating gives CASSGSRTGGTGELFF.